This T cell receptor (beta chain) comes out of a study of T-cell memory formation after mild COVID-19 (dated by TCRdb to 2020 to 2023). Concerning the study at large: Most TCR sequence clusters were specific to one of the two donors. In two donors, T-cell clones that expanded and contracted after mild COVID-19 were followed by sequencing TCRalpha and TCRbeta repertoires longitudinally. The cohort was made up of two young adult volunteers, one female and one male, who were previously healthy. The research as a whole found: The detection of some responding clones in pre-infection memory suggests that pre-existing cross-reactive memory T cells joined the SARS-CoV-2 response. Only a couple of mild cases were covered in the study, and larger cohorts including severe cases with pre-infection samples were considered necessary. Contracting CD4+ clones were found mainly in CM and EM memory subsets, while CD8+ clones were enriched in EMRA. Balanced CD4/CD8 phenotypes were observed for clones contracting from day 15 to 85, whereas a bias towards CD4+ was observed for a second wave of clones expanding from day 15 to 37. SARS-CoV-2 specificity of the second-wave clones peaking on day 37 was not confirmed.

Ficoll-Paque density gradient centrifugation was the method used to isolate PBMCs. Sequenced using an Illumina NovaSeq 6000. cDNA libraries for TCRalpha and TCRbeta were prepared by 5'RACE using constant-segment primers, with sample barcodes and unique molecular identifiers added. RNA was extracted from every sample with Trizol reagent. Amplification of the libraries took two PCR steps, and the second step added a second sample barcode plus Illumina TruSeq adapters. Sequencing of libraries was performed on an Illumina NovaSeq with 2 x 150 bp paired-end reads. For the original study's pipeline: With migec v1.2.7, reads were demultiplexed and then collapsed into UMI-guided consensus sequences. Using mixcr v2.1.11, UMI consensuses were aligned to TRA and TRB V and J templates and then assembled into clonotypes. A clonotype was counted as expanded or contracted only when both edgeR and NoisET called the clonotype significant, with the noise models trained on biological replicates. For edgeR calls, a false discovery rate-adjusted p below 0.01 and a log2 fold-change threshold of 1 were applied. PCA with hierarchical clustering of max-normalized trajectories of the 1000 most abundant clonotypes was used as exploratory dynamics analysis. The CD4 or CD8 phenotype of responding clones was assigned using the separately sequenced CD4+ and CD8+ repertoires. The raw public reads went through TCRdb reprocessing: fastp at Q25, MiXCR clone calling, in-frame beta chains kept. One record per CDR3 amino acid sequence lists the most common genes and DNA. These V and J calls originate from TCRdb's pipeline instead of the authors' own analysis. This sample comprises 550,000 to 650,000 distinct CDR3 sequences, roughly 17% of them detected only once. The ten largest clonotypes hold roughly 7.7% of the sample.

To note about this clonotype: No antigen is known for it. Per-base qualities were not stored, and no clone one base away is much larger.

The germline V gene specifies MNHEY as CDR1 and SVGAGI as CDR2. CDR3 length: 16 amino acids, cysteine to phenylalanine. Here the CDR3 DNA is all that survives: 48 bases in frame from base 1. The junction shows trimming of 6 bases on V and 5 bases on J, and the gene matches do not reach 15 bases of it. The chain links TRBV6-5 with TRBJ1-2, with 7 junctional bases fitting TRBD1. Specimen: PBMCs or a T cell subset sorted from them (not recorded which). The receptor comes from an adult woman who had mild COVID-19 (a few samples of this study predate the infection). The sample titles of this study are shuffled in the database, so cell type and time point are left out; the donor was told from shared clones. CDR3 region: CASSPYTGEASYGYTF. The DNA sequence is TGTGCCAGCAGCCCCTATACAGGGGAGGCTAGTTATGGCTACACCTTC.